The clone carrying this TCR beta chain was picked up one time. Clones were read by immunoSEQ multiplex PCR, and TCRdb kept only the in-frame ones, dropping some. The sample gives over 150,000 clones, roughly 80% of which show up once; 3.2% is in the top ten. The sample originates from a study of blood T cell repertoires in COVID-19. Unmatched junction bases numbered 5, after V lost 6 bases and J lost 0 bases. The CDR3 runs 15 residues. Germline loops: CDR1 SEHNR, CDR2 FQNEAQ (reference sequence). The sequenced material came from PBMCs or T cells enriched from blood (not recorded which). This receptor was taken from a woman aged 25-40 years who had recovered from COVID-19. J is TRBJ1-3 and V is TRBV7-9; 7 bases fit TRBD1. CDR3: CASSGTVSSGNTIYF. CDR3 coding DNA: TGTGCCAGCAGTGGGACAGTAAGCTCTGGAAACACCATATATTTT.